These 19 T cell receptor beta chains share one sample of origin, sequenced in a study of blood T cell repertoires in COVID-19. The data were produced by immunoSEQ multiplex PCR, yet TCRdb's version contains in-frame clones alone and is incomplete. The data hold fewer than 250,000 clones, with roughly 80% observed a single time. The material sequenced was peripheral blood. The receptors stem from a woman between 40 and 55 years old with active or convalescent COVID-19.

This clone was observed once. The chain has TRBV18 and TRBJ2-1, with D unresolved. V was pared by 2 bases and J by 8 bases, with 10 bases between. CDR3 length: 13 amino acids. CDR1 is KGHSH and CDR2 is LQKENI in the germline V gene. CDR3 sequence reads: CASSPGTTDEQFF. CDR3 sequence (DNA): TGTGCCAGCTCACCAGGCACTACCGATGAGCAGTTCTTC.

In this sample, this clone turned up a few times. V is TRBV10-3 and J is TRBJ2-7, with 8 nucleotides matching TRBD1. V dropped 2 bases and J dropped 5; count of bases not matched to a gene: 2. The germline gives CDR1 ENHRY, CDR2 SYGVKD. CDR3 length equals 13 residues. The CDR3 DNA follows: TGTGCCATCAGTGAGGGACAGGGTAACGAGCAGTACTTC. As protein: CAISEGQGNEQYF.

The chain combines TRBV27 with TRBJ1-2, with TRBD1 matching over 10 bases. V lost 5 bases to trimming and J lost 5 bases; unmatched junction nucleotides: 8. The CDR3 loop spans 15 amino acids. Germline values: CDR1 MNHEY, CDR2 SMNVEV (reference sequence). CDR3 amino acids: CASSPTGGFWYGYTF. The CDR3 coding sequence is TGTGCCAGCAGTCCGACAGGGGGCTTTTGGTATGGCTACACCTTC.

This chain joins TRBV30 and TRBJ1-1; possibly TRBD1 for D (5 bases). Trimming pared 1 base from V and 11 bases from J, leaving 20 bases between. The CDR3 consists of 14 residues. Germline CDR1 reads GTSNPN; CDR2 reads SVGIG (reference sequence). CDR3 nucleotides: TGTGCCTGGAGTGGATCCGGCAGGGCCGGGGGGGCTTTCTTT. As protein: CAWSGSGRAGGAFF.

The chain couples TRBV4-2 to TRBJ2-5, with 13 bases fitting TRBD2. Looked up from germline, CDR1 is LGHNA and CDR2 is YNFKEQ. CDR3 length: 16 residues. The ends lost 0 bases at V and 5 bases at J; junction bases unmatched: 3. CDR3 protein: CASSQELAGGGETQYF. The DNA of the CDR3 is TGTGCCAGCAGCCAAGAACTAGCGGGAGGGGGGGAGACCCAGTACTTC.

This clone was seen only a few times. The J gene is TRBJ1-2, the V gene TRBV3-1 (or the pseudogene TRBV3-2), with no clear D. Germline assignment: CDR1 LGHDT and CDR2 YNNKEL (reference sequence). Trimming pared 0 bases from V and 7 bases from J, leaving 9 bases between. The length of the CDR3 is 13 residues. CDR3 in amino acids: CASSQESRVGYTF. Here the CDR3 DNA reads TGTGCCAGCAGCCAAGAGTCTCGGGTTGGCTACACCTTC.

The chain employs TRBV11-2 and TRBJ1-6; D gene uncertain. CDR3 length equals 13 residues. Germline V gene data show CDR1 as SGHAT and CDR2 as FQNNGV. Trimming removed 1 base from V and 5 bases from J, with 3 bases in between. Here the CDR3 DNA reads TGTGCCAGCAGCTTAGTTAATAATTCACCCCTCCACTTT. Amino acids: CASSLVNNSPLHF. The entire variable domain, with the rest obtained from reference TRBV11-2 and TRBJ1-6, is as follows: EAGVAQSPRYKIIEKRQSVAFWCNPISGHATLYWYQQILGQGPKLLIQFQNNGVVDDSQLPKDRFSAERLKGVDSTLKIQPAKLEDSAVYLCASSLVNNSPLHFGNGTRLTVT.

In its sample, this clone was seen once. V gene TRBV24-1 combines with J gene TRBJ1-5, with D possibly matching TRBD1 (6 bases). Trimming took off 4 bases at V and 9 bases at J, with 18 bases between the two ends. CDR3 length: 15 amino acids. The V gene's germline CDR1 is KGHDR and CDR2 SFDVKD. CDR3 in DNA: TGTGCCACCAGTGAGGGAAAGACAGGCAATAGGCCCCAGCATTTT. It yields the protein CATSEGKTGNRPQHF.

This clone was seen once. The chain links TRBV9 to TRBJ2-1; tentative D call: TRBD1 (5 bases). From germline, CDR1 is SGDLS and CDR2 YYNGEE. Between the trimmed V and J ends, which lost 4 bases and 7 bases, there was a span of 9 bases. The CDR3 spans 12 residues. The DNA of the CDR3 is TGTGCCAGCAGCCCCCAGGGTAATGAGCAGTTCTTC. It yields the protein CASSPQGNEQFF.

The chain joins TRBV6-4 to TRBJ2-3; no firm D call. V lost 6 bases to trimming and J lost 4 bases, with 5 bases between them. The germline V gene has CDR1 MRHNA and CDR2 SNTAGT. The CDR3 runs to 11 residues. CDR3 sequence: CASSHSDTQYF. Written as DNA, the CDR3 is TGTGCCAGCAGCCACTCAGATACGCAGTATTTT.

The V and J genes are TRBV3-1 (or the pseudogene TRBV3-2) and TRBJ2-7, with 7 bases aligning to TRBD1. V lost 4 bases and J lost 0; bases outside the gene matches: 6. Germline V gene sequence: CDR1 LGHDT, CDR2 YNNKEL (reference sequence). CDR3 length: 15 amino acids. The CDR3 bases are TGTGCCAGCAGCCGACAGGGCCTAGTCTCCTACGAGCAGTACTTC. Encoded protein: CASSRQGLVSYEQYF.

In nucleotides, the CDR3 is TGCGCCAGCAGCCAAGGCGGGGGGAACACTGAAGCTTTCTTT. Amino acid sequence: CASSQGGGNTEAFF. The chain employs TRBV4-3 and TRBJ1-1; tentatively, D is TRBD1 (5 bases). The length of the CDR3 is 14 residues. V was pared by 1 base and J by 1 base, with 7 bases between. The germline gives CDR1 LGHNA, CDR2 YSLEER.

DNA for the CDR3: TGTGCTAGTGGTTTGCCGCCGGGACAGGAATACCGCGATGAGCAGTTCTTC. Translated, it gives CASGLPPGQEYRDEQFF. The V and J genes are TRBV12-5 and TRBJ2-1, with 8 bases lining up with TRBD1. The ends lost 2 bases at V and 8 bases at J; junction bases unmatched: 14. In germline, CDR1 is LGHNT, CDR2 FRNRAP. CDR3 length equals 17 residues.

The sample holds a few counts of this clone. This chain links TRBV25-1 with TRBJ2-7, with 7 bases lining up with TRBD1. Trimming at V came to 5 bases and at J to 3 bases, leaving 10 bases not matched to a gene. The CDR3 has 15 amino acids. The germline gives CDR1 MGHDK, CDR2 SYGVNS. The CDR3 here is CASSRDLAGGYEQYF. In nucleotides, the CDR3 is TGTGCCAGCAGTAGAGACTTAGCAGGGGGCTACGAGCAGTACTTC.

The chain has TRBV9 and TRBJ1-1; 10 nucleotides align to TRBD1. Germline assignment: CDR1 SGDLS and CDR2 YYNGEE. V lost 3 bases and J lost 4; bases outside the gene matches: 3. The CDR3 loop spans 14 amino acids. CDR3: CASSEGTGATEAFF. The CDR3 coding sequence is TGTGCCAGCAGCGAGGGGACAGGGGCCACTGAAGCTTTCTTT.

The chain is built from TRBV5-1 and TRBJ2-7; TRBD1 matches at 10 bases. Germline lookup yields CDR1 SGHRS and CDR2 YFSETQ. This CDR3 contains 15 residues. Trimming cost V 4 bases and J 2 bases; bases outside gene matches: 6. The CDR3 region has the DNA TGCGCCAGCAGCCCCGGACAGGGGGTTACCTACGAGCAGTACTTC. Its translation is CASSPGQGVTYEQYF. The variable domain in full, with the rest retrieved from reference TRBV5-1 and TRBJ2-7, is KAGVTQTPRYLIKTRGQQVTLSCSPISGHRSVSWYQQTPGQGLQFLFEYFSETQRNKGNFPGRFSGRQFSNSRSEMNVSTLELGDSALYLCASSPGQGVTYEQYFGPGTRLTVT.

This chain uses TRBV7-6 with TRBJ2-1; perhaps TRBD1 as D (5 bases). Germline CDR1 SGHVS, CDR2 FNYEAQ. Trimming left V 1 base short and J 2 bases short, with 12 bases between. This CDR3 contains 16 residues. This chain's CDR3 is CASSLVQGNTYNEQFF. The CDR3 region has the DNA TGTGCCAGCAGCTTAGTCCAGGGAAACACCTACAATGAGCAGTTCTTC.

Comment on this clone: Other nucleotide sequences in the sample specify the same CDR3. The genes are TRBV28 and TRBJ1-2, with D maybe TRBD1 (6 bases). Trimming left V 3 bases short and J 5 bases short, with 7 bases between. The CDR3 has 12 amino acids. CDR1 is MDHEN, CDR2 SYDVKM, per germline. CDR3 sequence (DNA): TGTGCCAGCAGTTTGCAGGGGTATGGCTACACCTTC. The encoded protein is CASSLQGYGYTF.

This clone was counted between two and nine times. V gene TRBV5-1 combines with J gene TRBJ1-5; unclear D gene. Germline CDR1 and CDR2: SGHRS and YFSETQ. Trimming shortened V by 4 bases and J by 1 base, and 24 bases separated the two germline ends. CDR3 length equals 19 residues. The CDR3: CASSPGGVGWEVSNQPQHF. For the CDR3, the DNA is TGCGCCAGCAGCCCTGGAGGCGTGGGGTGGGAGGTCAGCAATCAGCCCCAGCATTTT.